Below, 4 T cell receptor beta chains from the same sample are listed, as sequenced in a study of blood T cell repertoires in COVID-19. Some clones are missing from TCRdb's copy, which holds only in-frame ones; the method was immunoSEQ multiplex PCR. In the table there are approximately 160,000 clones, under 85% of which are singletons. Specimen: peripheral blood. These receptors all stem from a woman of 80 years or more with acute or convalescent COVID-19.

V usage is TRBV6-2 or TRBV6-3 and J usage is TRBJ1-1; D might be TRBD1 (6 bases). Germline V gene sequence: CDR1 MNHEY, CDR2 SVGEGT. The CDR3 extends over 16 amino acids. V was trimmed by 1 base and J by 0 bases, leaving 12 bases between them. The CDR3 bases are TGTGCCAGCAGTTACTTTCTGGGACAATTGAACACTGAAGCTTTCTTT. Translated: CASSYFLGQLNTEAFF.

The genes are TRBV6-5 and TRBJ2-2; a weak D match, TRBD1 (6 bases). This CDR3 is built from 15 residues. V lost 7 bases, J lost 1 base, and 13 bases lay in between. CDR1 is MNHEY, CDR2 SVGAGI, per germline. CDR3 sequence (DNA): TGTGCCAGCACACTCCACAGGGTGAACACCGGGGAGCTGTTTTTT. It encodes CASTLHRVNTGELFF.

The chain is built from TRBV27 and TRBJ1-1; D uncertain. CDR3 size: 11 residues. CDR1 MNHEY and CDR2 SMNVEV come from the germline V gene (reference sequence). Trimming cost V 8 bases and J 11 bases, with 15 bases left between them. The CDR3 protein is CASSIGGSAFF. For the CDR3, the DNA is TGTGCCAGCTCAATAGGAGGGTCCGCTTTCTTT.

The chain carries TRBV9 and TRBJ2-5; D perhaps matches TRBD2 (6 bases). CDR1 SGDLS and CDR2 YYNGEE come from the germline V gene. Deletions cut 0 bases from V and 5 bases from J, with 17 bases between. The CDR3 is 16 residues long. This CDR3 is CASSVVGGSPPETQYF. CDR3 DNA: TGTGCCAGCAGCGTAGTTGGAGGGTCTCCCCCCGAGACCCAGTACTTC. Full variable domain (outside the CDR3, taken from reference TRBV9 and TRBJ2-5): DSGVTQTPKHLITATGQRVTLRCSPRSGDLSVYWYQQSLDQGLQFLIQYYNGEERAKGNILERFSAQQFPDLHSELNLSSLELGDSALYFCASSVVGGSPPETQYFGPGTRLLVL.